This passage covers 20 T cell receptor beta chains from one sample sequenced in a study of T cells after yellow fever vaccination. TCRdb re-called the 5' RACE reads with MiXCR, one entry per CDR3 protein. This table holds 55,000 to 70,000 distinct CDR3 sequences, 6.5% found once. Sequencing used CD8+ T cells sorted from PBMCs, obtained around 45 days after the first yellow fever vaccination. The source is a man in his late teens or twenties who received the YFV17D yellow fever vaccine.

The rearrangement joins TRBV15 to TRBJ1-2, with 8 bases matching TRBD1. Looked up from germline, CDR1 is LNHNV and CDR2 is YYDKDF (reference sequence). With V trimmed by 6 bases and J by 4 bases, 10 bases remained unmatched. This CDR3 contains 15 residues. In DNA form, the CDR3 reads TGTGCCACCAGAGAGAAGACAGGGGATGTCTATGGCTACACCTTC. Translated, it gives CATREKTGDVYGYTF.

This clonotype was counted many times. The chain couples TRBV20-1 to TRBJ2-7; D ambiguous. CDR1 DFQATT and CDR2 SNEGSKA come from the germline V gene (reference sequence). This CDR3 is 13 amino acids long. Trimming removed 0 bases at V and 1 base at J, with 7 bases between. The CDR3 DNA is TGCAGTGCTAGAGATCCGAGATCCTACGAGCAGTACTTC. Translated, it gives CSARDPRSYEQYF.

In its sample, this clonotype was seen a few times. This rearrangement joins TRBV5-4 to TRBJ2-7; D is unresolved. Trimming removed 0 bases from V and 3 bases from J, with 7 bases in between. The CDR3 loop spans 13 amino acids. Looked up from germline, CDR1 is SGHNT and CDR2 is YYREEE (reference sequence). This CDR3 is CASSLELHYEQYF. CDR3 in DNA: TGTGCCAGCAGCTTGGAGTTACACTACGAGCAGTACTTC. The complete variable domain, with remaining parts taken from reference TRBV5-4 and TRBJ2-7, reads ETGVTQSPTHLIKTRGQQVTLRCSSQSGHNTVSWYQQALGQGPQFIFQYYREEENGRGNFPPRFSGLQFPNYSSELNVNALELDDSALYLCASSLELHYEQYFGPGTRLTVT.

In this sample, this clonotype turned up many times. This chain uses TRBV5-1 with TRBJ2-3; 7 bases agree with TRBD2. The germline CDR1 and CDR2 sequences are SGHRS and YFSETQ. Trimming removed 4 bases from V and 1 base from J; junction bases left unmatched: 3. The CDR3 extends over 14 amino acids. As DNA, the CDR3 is TGCGCCAGCAGCCCTCGGGGGGGCACAGATACGCAGTATTTT. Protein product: CASSPRGGTDTQYF.

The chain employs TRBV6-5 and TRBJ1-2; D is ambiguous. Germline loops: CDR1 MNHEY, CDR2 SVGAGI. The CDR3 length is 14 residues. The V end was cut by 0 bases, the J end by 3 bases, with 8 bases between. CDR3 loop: CASSYSTEYYGYTF. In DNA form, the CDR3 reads TGTGCCAGCAGTTACTCTACGGAATACTATGGCTACACCTTC.

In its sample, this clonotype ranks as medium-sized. The CDR3 DNA follows: TGCAGCGTTGGAATTAGCGGAAGGACAGATACGCAGTATTTT. This gives the protein CSVGISGRTDTQYF. J is TRBJ2-3 and V is TRBV29-1; maybe TRBD2 (6 bases). The germline gives CDR1 SQVTM, CDR2 ANQGSEA. The CDR3 is 14 residues long. V shed 4 bases and J shed 3 bases, with 14 bases lying between them.

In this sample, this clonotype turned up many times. The CDR3, as DNA: TGTGCCAGCAGCTCCCCGGGACTAGCGGGGGAATCCTACAATGAGCAGTTCTTC. As protein: CASSSPGLAGESYNEQFF. The rearrangement links TRBV11-2 to TRBJ2-1; 14 bases match TRBD2. Trimming at V came to 4 bases and at J to 1 base, leaving 6 bases not matched to a gene. The CDR3 is 18 residues long. The germline gives CDR1 SGHAT, CDR2 FQNNGV.

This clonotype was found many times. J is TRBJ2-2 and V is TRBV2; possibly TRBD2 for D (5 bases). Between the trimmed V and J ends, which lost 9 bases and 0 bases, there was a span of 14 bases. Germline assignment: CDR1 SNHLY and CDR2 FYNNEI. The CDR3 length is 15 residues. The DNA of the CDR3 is TGTGCCAGTACGCCCTCGGGATCGAACACCGGGGAGCTGTTTTTT. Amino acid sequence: CASTPSGSNTGELFF.

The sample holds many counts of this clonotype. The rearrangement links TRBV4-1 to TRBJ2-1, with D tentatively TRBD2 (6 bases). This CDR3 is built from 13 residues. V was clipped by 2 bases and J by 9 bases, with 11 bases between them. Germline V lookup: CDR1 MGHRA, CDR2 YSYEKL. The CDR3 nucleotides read TGCGCCAGCAGCCAAAGAGGAGGGATTGAGCAGTTCTTC. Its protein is CASSQRGGIEQFF.

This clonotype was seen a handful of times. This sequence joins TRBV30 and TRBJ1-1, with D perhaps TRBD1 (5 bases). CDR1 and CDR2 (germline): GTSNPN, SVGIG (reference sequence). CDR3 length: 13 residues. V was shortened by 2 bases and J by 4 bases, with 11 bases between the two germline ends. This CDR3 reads CAWSLSGFTEAFF. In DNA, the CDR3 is TGTGCCTGGAGTCTGTCAGGGTTCACTGAAGCTTTCTTT.

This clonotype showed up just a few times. CDR3 sequence (DNA): TGTGGGACTAGCGGGGGGGCCGATACGCAGTATTTT. It is translated as CGTSGGADTQYF. This chain uses TRBV5-4 with TRBJ2-3, with 15 bases lining up with TRBD2. This CDR3 is 12 amino acids long. Germline V lookup: CDR1 SGHNT, CDR2 YYREEE (reference sequence).

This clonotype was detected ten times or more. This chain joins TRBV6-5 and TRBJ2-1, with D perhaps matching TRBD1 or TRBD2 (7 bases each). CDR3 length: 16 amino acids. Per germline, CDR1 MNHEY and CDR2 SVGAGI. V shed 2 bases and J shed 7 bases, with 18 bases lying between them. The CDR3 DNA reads TGTGCCAGCAGTTACCAGGGGGGGGCCCCGACGAATGAGCAGTTCTTC. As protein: CASSYQGGAPTNEQFF.

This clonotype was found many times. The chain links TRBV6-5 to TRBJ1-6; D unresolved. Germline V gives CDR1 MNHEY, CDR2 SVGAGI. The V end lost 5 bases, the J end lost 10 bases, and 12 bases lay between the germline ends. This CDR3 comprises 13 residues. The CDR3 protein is CASSTVLESPLHF. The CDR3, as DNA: TGTGCCAGCAGTACCGTGCTCGAGTCACCCCTCCACTTT.

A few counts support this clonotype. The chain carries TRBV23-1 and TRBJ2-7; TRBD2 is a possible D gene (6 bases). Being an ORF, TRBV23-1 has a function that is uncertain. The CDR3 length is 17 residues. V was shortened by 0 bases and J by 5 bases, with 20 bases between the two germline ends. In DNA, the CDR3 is TGCGCCAGCAGTCAATCTGGGAGGAGGGAGGTCAGGCACGAGCAGTACGTC. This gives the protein CASSQSGRREVRHEQYV.

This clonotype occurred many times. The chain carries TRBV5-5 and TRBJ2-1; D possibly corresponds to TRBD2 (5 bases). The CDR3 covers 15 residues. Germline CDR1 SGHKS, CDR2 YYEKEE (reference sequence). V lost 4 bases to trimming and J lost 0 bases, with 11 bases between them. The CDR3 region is CASSRLLSSYNEQFF. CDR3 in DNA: TGTGCCAGCAGCCGACTATTGAGCTCCTACAATGAGCAGTTCTTC.

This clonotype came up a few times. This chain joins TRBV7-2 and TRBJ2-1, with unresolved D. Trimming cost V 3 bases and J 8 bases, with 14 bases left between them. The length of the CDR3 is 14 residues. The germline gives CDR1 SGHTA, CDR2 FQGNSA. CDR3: CASSFRWGGDEQFF. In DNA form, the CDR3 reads TGTGCCAGCAGCTTTCGATGGGGTGGGGATGAGCAGTTCTTC.

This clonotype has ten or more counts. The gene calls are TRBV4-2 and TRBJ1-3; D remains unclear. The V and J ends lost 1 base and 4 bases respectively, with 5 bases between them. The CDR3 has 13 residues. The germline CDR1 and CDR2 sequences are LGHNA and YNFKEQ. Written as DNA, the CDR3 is TGTGCCAGCAGCCAAGGTTTCGGAAACACCATATATTTT. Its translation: CASSQGFGNTIYF.

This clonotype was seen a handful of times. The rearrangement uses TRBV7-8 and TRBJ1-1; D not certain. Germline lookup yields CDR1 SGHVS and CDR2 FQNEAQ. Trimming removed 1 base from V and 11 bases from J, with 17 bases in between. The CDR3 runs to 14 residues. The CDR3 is CASSLGVQPGWAFF. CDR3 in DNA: TGTGCCAGCAGCTTAGGAGTTCAACCGGGCTGGGCTTTCTTT.

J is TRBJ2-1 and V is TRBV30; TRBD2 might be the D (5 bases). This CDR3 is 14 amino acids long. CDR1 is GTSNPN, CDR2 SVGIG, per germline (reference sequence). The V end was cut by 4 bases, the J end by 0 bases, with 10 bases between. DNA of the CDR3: TGTGCCTGGACCGGGGTGAGCTCCTACAATGAGCAGTTCTTC. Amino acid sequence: CAWTGVSSYNEQFF.

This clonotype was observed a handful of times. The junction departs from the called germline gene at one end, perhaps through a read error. CDR3 coding DNA: TGTGCCAGCAGCCAGTCCTCCGAGCAGTACTTC. Amino acid sequence: CASSQSSEQYF. The V call is TRBV5-5, the J call TRBJ2-7; D gene uncertain. Germline-derived CDR1 and CDR2 are SGHKS and YYEKEE (reference sequence). This CDR3 has 11 residues.